This T cell receptor (beta chain) appears in the sequencing data of a study of vaccination and CD4 T cells after COVID-19. The assay that was used to sequence DNA from cultured CD4+ T cells was the Oncomine TCR Beta short-read assay. TCRdb used MiXCR to reprocess the PCR reads, holding one entry per CDR3 protein. The repertoire holds several thousand distinct CDR3 sequences, roughly 43% seen once, with around a quarter in the top ten. Details on this clonotype: What it binds is unknown.

This sample's treatment: roughly 11-day PBMC culture with coronavirus spike peptide pools or control peptides (ViraFEST assay). CD4+ T lymphocytes from the unexposed donor were collected before the COVID-19 pandemic (2011-2018). The sample was CD4+ T cells from blood, cultured in vitro. This sequence was found in a human donor in good health.

The CDR3: CASTSQGAGGQPQHF. CDR3 sequence (DNA): TGTGCCAGTACCTCACAGGGGGCGGGAGGACAGCCCCAGCATTTT. The chain links TRBV19 to TRBJ1-5; 9 bases are a match to TRBD1. Trimming at V came to 7 bases and at J to 7 bases, leaving 11 bases not matched to a gene. The CDR3 totals 15 residues. Germline lookup yields CDR1 LNHDA and CDR2 SQIVND (reference sequence).